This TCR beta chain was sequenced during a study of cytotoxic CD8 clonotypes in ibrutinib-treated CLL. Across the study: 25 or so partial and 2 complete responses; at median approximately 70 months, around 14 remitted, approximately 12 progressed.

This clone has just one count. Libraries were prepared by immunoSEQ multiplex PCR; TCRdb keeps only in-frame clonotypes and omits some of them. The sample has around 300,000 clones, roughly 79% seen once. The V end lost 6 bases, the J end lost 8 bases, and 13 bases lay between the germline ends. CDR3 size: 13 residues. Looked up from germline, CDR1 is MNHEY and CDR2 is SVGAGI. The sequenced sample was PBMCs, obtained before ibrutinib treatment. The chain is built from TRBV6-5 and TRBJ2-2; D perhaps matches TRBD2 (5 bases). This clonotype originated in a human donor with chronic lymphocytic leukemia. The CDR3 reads CASRTEPGGELFF. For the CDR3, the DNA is TGTGCCAGCAGGACCGAACCGGGGGGGGAGCTGTTTTTT.